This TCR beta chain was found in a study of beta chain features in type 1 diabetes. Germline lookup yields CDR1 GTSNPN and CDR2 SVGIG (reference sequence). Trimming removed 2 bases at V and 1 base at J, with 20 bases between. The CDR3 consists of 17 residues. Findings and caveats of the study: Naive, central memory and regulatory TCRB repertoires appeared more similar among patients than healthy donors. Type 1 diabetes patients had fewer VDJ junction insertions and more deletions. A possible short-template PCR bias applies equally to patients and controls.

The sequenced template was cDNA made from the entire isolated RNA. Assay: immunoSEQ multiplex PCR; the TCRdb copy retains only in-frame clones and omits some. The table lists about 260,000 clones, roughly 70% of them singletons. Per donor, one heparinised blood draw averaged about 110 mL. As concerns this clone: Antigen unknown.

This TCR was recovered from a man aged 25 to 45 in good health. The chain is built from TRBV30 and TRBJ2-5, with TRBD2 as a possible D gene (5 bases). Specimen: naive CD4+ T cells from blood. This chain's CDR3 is CAWSYPGPTIFQETQYF. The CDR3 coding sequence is TGTGCCTGGAGTTACCCCGGACCGACTATCTTCCAAGAGACCCAGTACTTC.